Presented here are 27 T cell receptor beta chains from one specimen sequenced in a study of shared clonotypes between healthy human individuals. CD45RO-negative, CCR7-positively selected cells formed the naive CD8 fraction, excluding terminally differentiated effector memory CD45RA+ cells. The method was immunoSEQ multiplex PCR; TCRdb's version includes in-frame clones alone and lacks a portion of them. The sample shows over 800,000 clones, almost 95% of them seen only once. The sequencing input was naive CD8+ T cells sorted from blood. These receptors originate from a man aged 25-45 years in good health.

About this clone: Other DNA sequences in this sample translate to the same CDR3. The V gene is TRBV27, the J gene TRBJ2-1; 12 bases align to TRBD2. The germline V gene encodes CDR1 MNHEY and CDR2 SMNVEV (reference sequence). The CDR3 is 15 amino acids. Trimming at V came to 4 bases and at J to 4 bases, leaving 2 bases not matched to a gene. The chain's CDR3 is CASSYGLAGYNEQFF. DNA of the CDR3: TGTGCCAGCAGTTACGGACTAGCGGGATACAATGAGCAGTTCTTC.

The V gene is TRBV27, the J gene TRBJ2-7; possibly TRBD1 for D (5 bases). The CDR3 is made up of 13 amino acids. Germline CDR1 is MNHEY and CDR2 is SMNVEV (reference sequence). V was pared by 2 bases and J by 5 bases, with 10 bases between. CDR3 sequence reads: CASSLIQGHEQYF. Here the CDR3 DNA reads TGTGCCAGCAGTTTAATCCAGGGCCACGAGCAGTACTTC.

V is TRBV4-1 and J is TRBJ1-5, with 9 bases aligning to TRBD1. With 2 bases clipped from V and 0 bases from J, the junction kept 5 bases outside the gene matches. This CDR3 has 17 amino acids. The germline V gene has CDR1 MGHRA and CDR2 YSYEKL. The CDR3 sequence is CASSQIPGQGSNQPQHF. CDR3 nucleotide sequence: TGCGCCAGCAGCCAAATCCCGGGACAGGGTAGCAATCAGCCCCAGCATTTT.

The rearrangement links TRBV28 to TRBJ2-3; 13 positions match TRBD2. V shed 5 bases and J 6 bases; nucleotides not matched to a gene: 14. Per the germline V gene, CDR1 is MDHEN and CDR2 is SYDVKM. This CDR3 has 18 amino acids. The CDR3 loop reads CASSPRARLAGGRDTQYF. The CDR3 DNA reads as TGTGCCAGCAGTCCCCGTGCGAGACTAGCGGGAGGCCGGGATACGCAGTATTTT.

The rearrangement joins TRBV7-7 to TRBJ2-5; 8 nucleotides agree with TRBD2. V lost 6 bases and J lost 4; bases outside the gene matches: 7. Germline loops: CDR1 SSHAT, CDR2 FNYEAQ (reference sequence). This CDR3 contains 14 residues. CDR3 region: CASSPSGSGETQYF. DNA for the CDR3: TGTGCCAGCAGTCCCAGCGGGAGTGGAGAGACCCAGTACTTC.

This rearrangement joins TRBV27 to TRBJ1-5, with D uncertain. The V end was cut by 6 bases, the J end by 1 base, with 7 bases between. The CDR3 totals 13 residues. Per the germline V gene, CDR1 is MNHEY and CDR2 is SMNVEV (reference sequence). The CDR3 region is CASRVRSNQPQHF. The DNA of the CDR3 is TGTGCCAGCAGGGTACGGAGCAATCAGCCCCAGCATTTT.

The CDR3 sequence: CASSGQGAEAFF. DNA for the CDR3: TGTGCCAGCAGCGGACAGGGGGCTGAAGCTTTCTTT. The V call is TRBV11-2, the J call TRBJ1-1; 10 nucleotides align to TRBD1. The CDR3 covers 12 residues. Germline lookup yields CDR1 SGHAT and CDR2 FQNNGV. V trimming: 5 bases; J trimming: 6 bases; junction bases outside the gene matches: 0. Full variable domain (missing parts from reference TRBV11-2 and TRBJ1-1): EAGVAQSPRYKIIEKRQSVAFWCNPISGHATLYWYQQILGQGPKLLIQFQNNGVVDDSQLPKDRFSAERLKGVDSTLKIQPAKLEDSAVYLCASSGQGAEAFFGQGTRLTVV.

For the CDR3, the DNA is TGTGCCAGCAGTGTTAGGACAGAGTCCACCGGGGAGCTGTTTTTT. Translating it yields CASSVRTESTGELFF. The chain links TRBV2 to TRBJ2-2, with D perhaps TRBD1 (6 bases). Germline values: CDR1 SNHLY, CDR2 FYNNEI. Trimming pared 4 bases from V and 4 bases from J, leaving 13 bases between. The CDR3 has 15 residues.

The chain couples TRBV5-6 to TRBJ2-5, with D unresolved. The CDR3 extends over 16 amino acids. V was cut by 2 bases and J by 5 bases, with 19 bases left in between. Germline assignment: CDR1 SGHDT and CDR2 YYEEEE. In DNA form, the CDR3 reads TGTGCCAGCAGCTTTTTCCTGCAGGCCCCCAAGGAGACCCAGTACTTC. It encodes CASSFFLQAPKETQYF.

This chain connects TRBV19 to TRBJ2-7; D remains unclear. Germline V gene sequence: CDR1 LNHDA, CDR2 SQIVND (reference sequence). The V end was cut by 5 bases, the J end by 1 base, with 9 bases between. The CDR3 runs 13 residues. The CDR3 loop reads CASSFTTSYEQYF. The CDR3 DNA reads TGTGCCAGTAGTTTCACGACATCCTACGAGCAGTACTTC. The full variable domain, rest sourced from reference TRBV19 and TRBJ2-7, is DGGITQSPKYLFRKEGQNVTLSCEQNLNHDAMYWYRQDPGQGLRLIYYSQIVNDFQKGDIAEGYSVSREKKESFPLTVTSAQKNPTAFYLCASSFTTSYEQYFGPGTRLTVT.

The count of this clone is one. This CDR3 is CASSQEGGIDEQYF. CDR3 DNA sequence: TGCGCCAGCAGCCAAGAAGGGGGGATTGACGAGCAGTACTTC. This chain links TRBV4-1 with TRBJ2-7; D tentatively reads TRBD1 or TRBD2 (6 bases each). This CDR3 has 14 residues. Germline values: CDR1 MGHRA, CDR2 YSYEKL. The V gene lost 0 bases and the J gene lost 5 bases, with 11 bases spanning the gap.

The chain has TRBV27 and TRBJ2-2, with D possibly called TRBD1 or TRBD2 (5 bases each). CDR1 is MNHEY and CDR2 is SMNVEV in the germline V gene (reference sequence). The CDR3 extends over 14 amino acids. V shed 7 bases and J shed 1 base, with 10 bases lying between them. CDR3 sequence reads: CASMGDRNTGELFF. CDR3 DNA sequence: TGTGCCAGCATGGGAGACAGGAACACCGGGGAGCTGTTTTTT.

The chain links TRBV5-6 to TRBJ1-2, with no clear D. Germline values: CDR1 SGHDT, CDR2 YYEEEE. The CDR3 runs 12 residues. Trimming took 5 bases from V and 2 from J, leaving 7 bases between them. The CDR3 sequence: CASREKNYGYTF. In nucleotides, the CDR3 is TGTGCCAGCAGAGAGAAGAACTATGGCTACACCTTC.

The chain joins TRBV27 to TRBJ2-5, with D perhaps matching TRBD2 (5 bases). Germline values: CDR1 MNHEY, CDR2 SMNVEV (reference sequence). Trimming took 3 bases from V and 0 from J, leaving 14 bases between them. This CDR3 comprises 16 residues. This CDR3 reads CASSFGKTLYQETQYF. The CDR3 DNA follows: TGTGCCAGCAGTTTCGGGAAGACCCTGTACCAAGAGACCCAGTACTTC.

The CDR3 protein is CASSGAGTLEAFF. The CDR3 DNA reads TGTGCCAGCAGTGGGGCCGGGACACTTGAAGCTTTCTTT. The rearrangement joins TRBV25-1 to TRBJ1-1; a weak D match, TRBD1 (6 bases). V lost 4 bases, J lost 7 bases, and 13 bases lay in between. CDR1 is MGHDK, CDR2 SYGVNS, per germline. CDR3 length equals 13 residues.

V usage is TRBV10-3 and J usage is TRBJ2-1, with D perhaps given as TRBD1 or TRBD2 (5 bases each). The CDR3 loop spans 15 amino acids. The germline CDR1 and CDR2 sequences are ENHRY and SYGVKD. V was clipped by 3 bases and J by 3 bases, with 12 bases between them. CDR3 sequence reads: CAISDPGANYNEQFF. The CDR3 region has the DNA TGTGCCATCAGTGACCCCGGGGCAAACTACAATGAGCAGTTCTTC.

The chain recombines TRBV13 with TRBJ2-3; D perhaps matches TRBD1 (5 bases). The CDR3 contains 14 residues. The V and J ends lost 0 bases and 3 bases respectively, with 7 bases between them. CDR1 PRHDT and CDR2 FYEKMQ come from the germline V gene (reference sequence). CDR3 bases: TGTGCCAGCAGCTTAGGATCAGGGACAGATACGCAGTATTTT. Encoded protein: CASSLGSGTDTQYF.

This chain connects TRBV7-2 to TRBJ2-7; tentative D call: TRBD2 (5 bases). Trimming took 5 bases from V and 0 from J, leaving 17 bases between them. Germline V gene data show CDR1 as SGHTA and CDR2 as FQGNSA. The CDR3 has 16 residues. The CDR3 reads CASSREMGQSSYEQYF. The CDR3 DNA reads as TGTGCCAGCAGCCGGGAAATGGGCCAAAGCTCCTACGAGCAGTACTTC.

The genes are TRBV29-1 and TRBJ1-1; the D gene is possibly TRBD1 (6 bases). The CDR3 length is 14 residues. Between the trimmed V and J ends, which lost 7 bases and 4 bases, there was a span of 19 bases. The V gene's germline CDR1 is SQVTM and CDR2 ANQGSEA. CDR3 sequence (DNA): TGCAGCGCCGTGGGGGCGGGGGCGAGCACTGAAGCTTTCTTT. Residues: CSAVGAGASTEAFF.

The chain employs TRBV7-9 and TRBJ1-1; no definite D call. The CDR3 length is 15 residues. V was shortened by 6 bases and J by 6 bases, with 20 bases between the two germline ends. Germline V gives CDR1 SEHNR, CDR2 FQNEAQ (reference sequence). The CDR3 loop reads CASRGVGLSDAEAFF. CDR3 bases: TGTGCCAGCAGGGGCGTTGGGCTCTCAGATGCTGAAGCTTTCTTT.

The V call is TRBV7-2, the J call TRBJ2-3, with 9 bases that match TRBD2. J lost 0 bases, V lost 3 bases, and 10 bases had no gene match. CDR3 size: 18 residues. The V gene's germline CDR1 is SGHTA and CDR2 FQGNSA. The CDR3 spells CASSFFLAGITSTDTQYF. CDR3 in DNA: TGTGCCAGCAGCTTTTTTCTAGCGGGGATAACTAGCACAGATACGCAGTATTTT.

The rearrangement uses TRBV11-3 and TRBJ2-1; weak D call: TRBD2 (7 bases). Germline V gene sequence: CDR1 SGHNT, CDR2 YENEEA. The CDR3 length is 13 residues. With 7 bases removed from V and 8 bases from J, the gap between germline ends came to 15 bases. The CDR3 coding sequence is TGTGCCAGCACGGCGGGGGCTGGGTATGAGCAGTTCTTC. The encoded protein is CASTAGAGYEQFF.

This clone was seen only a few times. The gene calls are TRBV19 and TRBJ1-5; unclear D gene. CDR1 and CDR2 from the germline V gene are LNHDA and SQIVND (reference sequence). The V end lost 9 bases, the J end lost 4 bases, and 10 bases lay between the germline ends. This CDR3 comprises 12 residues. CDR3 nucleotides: TGTGCCAGCGAGGACTGGAATCAGCCCCAGCATTTT. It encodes CASEDWNQPQHF. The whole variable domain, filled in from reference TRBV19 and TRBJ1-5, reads DGGITQSPKYLFRKEGQNVTLSCEQNLNHDAMYWYRQDPGQGLRLIYYSQIVNDFQKGDIAEGYSVSREKKESFPLTVTSAQKNPTAFYLCASEDWNQPQHFGDGTRLSIL.

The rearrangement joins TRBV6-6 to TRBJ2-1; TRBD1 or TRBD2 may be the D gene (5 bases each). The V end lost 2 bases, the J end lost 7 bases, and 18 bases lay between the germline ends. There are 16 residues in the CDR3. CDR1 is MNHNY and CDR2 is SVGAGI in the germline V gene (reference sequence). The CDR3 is CASSYGRDATKNEQFF. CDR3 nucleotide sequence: TGTGCCAGCAGTTACGGTAGGGACGCCACTAAAAATGAGCAGTTCTTC.

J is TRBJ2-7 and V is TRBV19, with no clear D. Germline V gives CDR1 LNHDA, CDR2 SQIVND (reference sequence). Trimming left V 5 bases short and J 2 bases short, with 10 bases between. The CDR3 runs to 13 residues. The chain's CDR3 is CASSGFGAYEQYF. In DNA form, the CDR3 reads TGTGCCAGTAGTGGATTTGGAGCCTACGAGCAGTACTTC.

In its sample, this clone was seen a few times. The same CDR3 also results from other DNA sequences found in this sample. The CDR3 DNA reads TGTGCCATCAGAGGAGGGAGCTCCTACGAGCAGTACTTC. Protein: CAIRGGSSYEQYF. This rearrangement joins TRBV10-3 to TRBJ2-7; D might be TRBD2 (6 bases). CDR1 ENHRY and CDR2 SYGVKD come from the germline V gene. V was clipped by 6 bases and J by 0 bases, with 9 bases between them. There are 13 residues in the CDR3.

CDR3 DNA sequence: TGTGCCAGCAGCCTTCTTCGTGGTGGATACAATGAGCAGTTCTTC. The encoded protein is CASSLLRGGYNEQFF. The chain recombines TRBV7-2 with TRBJ2-1; D not resolved. Trimming pared 5 bases from V and 4 bases from J, leaving 15 bases between. Per the germline V gene, CDR1 is SGHTA and CDR2 is FQGNSA. CDR3 length: 15 residues.